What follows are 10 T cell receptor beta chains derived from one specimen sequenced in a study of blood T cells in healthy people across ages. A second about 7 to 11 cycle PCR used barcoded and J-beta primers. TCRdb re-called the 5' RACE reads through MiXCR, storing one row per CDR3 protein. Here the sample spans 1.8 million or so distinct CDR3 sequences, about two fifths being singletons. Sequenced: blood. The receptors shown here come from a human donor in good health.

CDR3 in amino acids: CASSPPSHEQYF. CDR3 coding DNA: TGTGCCAGCTCACCACCATCCCACGAGCAGTACTTC. This rearrangement joins TRBV18 to TRBJ2-7; the D is unclear. The V and J ends lost 0 bases and 5 bases respectively, with 5 bases between them. Germline V lookup: CDR1 KGHSH, CDR2 LQKENI. The CDR3 is 12 residues long.

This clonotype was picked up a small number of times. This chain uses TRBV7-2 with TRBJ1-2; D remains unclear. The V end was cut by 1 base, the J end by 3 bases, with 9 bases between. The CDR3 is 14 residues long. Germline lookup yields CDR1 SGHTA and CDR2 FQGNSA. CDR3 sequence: CASSLEARYYGYTF. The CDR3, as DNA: TGTGCCAGCAGCTTAGAGGCCCGCTACTATGGCTACACCTTC.

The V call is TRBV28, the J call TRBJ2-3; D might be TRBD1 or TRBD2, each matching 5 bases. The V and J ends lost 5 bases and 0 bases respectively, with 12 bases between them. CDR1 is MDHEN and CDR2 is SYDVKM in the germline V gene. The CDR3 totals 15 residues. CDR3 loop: CASSGSGRSTDTQYF. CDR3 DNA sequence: TGTGCCAGCAGTGGATCGGGGCGAAGCACAGATACGCAGTATTTT. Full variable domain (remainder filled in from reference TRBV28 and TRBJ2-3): DVKVTQSSRYLVKRTGEKVFLECVQDMDHENMFWYRQDPGLGLRLIYFSYDVKMKEKGDIPEGYSVSREKKERFSLILESASTNQTSMYLCASSGSGRSTDTQYFGPGTRLTVL.

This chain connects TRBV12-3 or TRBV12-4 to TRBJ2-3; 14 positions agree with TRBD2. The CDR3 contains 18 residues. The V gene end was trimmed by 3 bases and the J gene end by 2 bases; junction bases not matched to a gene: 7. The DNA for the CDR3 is TGTGCCAGCAGTTTCCCGGGACTAGCGGGGGCCGACACAGATACGCAGTATTTT. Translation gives CASSFPGLAGADTDTQYF.

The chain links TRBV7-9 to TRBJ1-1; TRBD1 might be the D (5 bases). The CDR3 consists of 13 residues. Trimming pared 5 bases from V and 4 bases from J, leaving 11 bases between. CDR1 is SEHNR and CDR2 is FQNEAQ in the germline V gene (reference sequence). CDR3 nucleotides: TGTGCCAGCAGCACTCCAGGGAGCACTGAAGCTTTCTTT. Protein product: CASSTPGSTEAFF.

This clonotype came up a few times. DNA for the CDR3: TGTGCCAGCAGTTACCGAACGGGGGGCTTCCGCGAGGCCCAGTACTTC. Amino acid sequence: CASSYRTGGFREAQYF. V gene TRBV6-5 combines with J gene TRBJ2-5; maybe TRBD2 (7 bases). The V end was cut by 2 bases, the J end by 9 bases, with 22 bases between. The CDR3 is 16 amino acids. Looked up from germline, CDR1 is MNHEY and CDR2 is SVGAGI.

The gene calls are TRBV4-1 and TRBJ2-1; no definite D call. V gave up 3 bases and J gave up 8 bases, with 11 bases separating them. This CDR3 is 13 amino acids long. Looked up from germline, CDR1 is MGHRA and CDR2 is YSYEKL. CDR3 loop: CASSQTFLDEQFF. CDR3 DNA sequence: TGCGCCAGCAGCCAGACTTTTTTGGATGAGCAGTTCTTC.

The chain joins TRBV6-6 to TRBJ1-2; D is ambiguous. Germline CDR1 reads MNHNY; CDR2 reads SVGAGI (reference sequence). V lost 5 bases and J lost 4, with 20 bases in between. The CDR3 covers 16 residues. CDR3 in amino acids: CASSQPKMDGSYGYTF. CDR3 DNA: TGTGCCAGCAGTCAACCTAAGATGGACGGGAGCTATGGCTACACCTTC.

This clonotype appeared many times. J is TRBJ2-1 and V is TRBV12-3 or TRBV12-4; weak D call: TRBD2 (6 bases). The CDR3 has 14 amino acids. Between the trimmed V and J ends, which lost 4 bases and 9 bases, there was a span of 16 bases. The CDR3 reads CASSSSGGGGEQFF. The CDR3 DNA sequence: TGTGCCAGCAGTTCCAGTGGGGGAGGCGGTGAGCAGTTCTTC.

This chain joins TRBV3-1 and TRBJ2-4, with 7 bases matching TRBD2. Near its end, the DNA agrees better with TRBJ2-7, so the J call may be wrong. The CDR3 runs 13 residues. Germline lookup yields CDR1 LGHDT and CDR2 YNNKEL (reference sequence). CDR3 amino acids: CASTSGWGGEQYF. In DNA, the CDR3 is TGTGCCAGCACTTCCGGATGGGGGGGCGAGCAGTACTTC.